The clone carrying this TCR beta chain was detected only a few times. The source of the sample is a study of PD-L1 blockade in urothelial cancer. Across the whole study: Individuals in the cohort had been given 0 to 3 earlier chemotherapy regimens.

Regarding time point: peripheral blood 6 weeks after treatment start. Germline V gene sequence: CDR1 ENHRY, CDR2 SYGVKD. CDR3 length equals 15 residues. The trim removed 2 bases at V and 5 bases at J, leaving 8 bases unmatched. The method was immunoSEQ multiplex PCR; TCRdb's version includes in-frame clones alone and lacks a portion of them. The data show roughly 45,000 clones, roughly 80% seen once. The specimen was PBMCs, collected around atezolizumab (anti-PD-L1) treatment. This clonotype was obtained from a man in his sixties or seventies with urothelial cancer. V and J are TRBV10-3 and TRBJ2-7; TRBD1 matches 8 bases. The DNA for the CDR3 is TGTGCCATCAGTGAGAGGGACAGGCCTGTGGACGAGCAGTACTTC. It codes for CAISERDRPVDEQYF.